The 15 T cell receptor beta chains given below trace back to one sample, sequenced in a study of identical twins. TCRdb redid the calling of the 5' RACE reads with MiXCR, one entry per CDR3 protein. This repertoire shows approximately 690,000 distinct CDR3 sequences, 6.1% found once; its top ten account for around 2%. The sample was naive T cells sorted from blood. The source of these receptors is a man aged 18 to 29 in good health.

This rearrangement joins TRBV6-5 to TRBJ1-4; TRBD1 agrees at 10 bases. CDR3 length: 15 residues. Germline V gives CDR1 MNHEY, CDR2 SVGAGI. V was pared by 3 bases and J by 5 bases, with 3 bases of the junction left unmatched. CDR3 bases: TGTGCCAGCAGTTATATGGGACAGGGGAATGAAAAACTGTTTTTT. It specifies CASSYMGQGNEKLFF.

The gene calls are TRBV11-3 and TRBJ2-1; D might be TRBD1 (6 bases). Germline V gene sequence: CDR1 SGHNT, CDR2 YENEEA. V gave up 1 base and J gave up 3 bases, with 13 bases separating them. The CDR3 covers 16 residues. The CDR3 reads CASSLVTRGFYNEQFF. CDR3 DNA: TGTGCCAGCAGCTTAGTAACCAGGGGTTTCTACAATGAGCAGTTCTTC.

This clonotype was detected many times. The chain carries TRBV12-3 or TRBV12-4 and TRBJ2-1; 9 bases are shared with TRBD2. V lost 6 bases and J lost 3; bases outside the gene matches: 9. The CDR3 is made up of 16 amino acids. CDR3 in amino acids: CASREQREVLYNEQFF. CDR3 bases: TGTGCCAGCAGGGAACAGCGGGAGGTTCTCTACAATGAGCAGTTCTTC.

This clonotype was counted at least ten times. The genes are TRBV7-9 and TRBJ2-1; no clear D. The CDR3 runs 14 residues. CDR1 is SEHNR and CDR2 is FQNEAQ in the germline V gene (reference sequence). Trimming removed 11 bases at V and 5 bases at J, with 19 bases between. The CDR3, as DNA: TGTGCCGGATTACCACCCTACAGCGACAATGAGCAGTTCTTC. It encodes CAGLPPYSDNEQFF.

CDR3 in amino acids: CATSNQNEQFF. CDR3 DNA sequence: TGTGCCACCAGCAACCAGAATGAGCAGTTCTTC. V and J are TRBV15 and TRBJ2-1, with D hard to call. The CDR3 is made up of 11 amino acids. The germline V and J ends were trimmed by 4 bases and 7 bases, with 5 bases remaining between them. CDR1 LNHNV and CDR2 YYDKDF come from the germline V gene (reference sequence).

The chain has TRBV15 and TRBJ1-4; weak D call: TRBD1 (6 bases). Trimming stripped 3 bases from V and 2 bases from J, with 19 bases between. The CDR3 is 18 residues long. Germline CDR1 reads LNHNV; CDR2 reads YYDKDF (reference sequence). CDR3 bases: TGTGCCACCAGCAGGGCTGGGCACAGGGTGGTGACTAATGAAAAACTGTTTTTT. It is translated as CATSRAGHRVVTNEKLFF.

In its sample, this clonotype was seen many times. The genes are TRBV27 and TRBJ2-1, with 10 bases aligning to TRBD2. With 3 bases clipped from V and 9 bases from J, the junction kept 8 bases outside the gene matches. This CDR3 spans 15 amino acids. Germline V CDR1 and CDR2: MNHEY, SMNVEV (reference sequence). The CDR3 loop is CASSFSLAGVGEQFF. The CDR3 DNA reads TGTGCCAGCAGTTTTAGCCTAGCGGGAGTAGGTGAGCAGTTCTTC.

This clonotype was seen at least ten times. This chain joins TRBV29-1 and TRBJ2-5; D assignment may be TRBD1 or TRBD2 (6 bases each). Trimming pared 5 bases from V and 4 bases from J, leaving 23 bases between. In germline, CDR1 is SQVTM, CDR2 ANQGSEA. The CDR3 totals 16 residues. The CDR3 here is CSVLRGSGAFSETQYF. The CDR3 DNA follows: TGCAGCGTTCTCCGAGGTTCGGGGGCGTTTTCAGAGACCCAGTACTTC. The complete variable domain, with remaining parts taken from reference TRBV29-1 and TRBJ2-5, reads SAVISQKPSRDICQRGTSLTIQCQVDSQVTMMFWYRQQPGQSLTLIATANQGSEATYESGFVIDKFPISRPNLTFSTLTVSNMSPEDSSIYLCSVLRGSGAFSETQYFGPGTRLLVL.

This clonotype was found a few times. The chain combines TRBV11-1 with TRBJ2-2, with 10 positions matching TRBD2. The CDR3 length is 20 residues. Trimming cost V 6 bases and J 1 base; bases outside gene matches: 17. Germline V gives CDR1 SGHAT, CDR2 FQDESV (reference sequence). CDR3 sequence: CASSFPRGSGRAQNTGELFF. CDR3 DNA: TGTGCCAGCAGTTTCCCCCGGGGCAGCGGGAGGGCCCAGAACACCGGGGAGCTGTTTTTT. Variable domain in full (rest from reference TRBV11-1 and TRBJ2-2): EAEVAQSPRYKITEKSQAVAFWCDPISGHATLYWYRQILGQGPELLVQFQDESVVDDSQLPKDRFSAERLKGVDSTLKIQPAELGDSAMYLCASSFPRGSGRAQNTGELFFGEGSRLTVL.

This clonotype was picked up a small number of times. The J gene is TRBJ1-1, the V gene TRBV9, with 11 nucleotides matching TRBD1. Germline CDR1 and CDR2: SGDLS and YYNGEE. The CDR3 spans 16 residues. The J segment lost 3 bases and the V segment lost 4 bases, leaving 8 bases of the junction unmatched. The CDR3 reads CASSRGTGGGDTEAFF. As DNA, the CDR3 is TGTGCCAGCAGCCGCGGGACAGGGGGTGGGGACACTGAAGCTTTCTTT.

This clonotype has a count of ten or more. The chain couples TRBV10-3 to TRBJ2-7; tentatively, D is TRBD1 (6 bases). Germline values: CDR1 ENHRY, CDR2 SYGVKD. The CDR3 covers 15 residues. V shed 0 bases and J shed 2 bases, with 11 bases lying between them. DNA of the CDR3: TGTGCCATCAGTGAGTCAGGGGGAAGCCCCTACGAGCAGTACTTC. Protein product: CAISESGGSPYEQYF.

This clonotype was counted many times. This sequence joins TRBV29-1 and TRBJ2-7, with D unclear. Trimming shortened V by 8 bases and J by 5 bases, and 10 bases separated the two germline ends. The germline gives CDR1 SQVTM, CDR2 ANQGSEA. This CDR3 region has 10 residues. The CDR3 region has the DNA TGCAGCCCTAGAGGCAACGAGCAGTACGTC. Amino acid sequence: CSPRGNEQYV.

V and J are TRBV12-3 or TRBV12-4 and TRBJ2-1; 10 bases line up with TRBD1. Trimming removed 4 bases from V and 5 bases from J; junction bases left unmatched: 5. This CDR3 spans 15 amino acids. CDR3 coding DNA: TGTGCCAGCAGTTCCGGGACAGGGGAGGACAATGAGCAGTTCTTC. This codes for CASSSGTGEDNEQFF.

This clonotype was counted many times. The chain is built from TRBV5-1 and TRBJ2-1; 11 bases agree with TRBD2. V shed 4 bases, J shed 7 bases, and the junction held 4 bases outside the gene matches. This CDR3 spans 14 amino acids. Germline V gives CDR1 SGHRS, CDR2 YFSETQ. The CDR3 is CASSLRTSGNEQFF. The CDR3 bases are TGCGCCAGCAGCCTTCGGACTAGCGGGAATGAGCAGTTCTTC. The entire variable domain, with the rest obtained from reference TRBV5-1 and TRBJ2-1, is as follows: KAGVTQTPRYLIKTRGQQVTLSCSPISGHRSVSWYQQTPGQGLQFLFEYFSETQRNKGNFPGRFSGRQFSNSRSEMNVSTLELGDSALYLCASSLRTSGNEQFFGPGTRLTVL.

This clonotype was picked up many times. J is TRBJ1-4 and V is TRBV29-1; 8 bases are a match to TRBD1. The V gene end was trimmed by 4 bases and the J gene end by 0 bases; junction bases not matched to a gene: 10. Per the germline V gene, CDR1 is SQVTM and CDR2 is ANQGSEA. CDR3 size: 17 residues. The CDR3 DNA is TGCAGCGTTGGGGGGGACAGGCATTATGCAACTAATGAAAAACTGTTTTTT. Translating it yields CSVGGDRHYATNEKLFF.